This record concerns one T cell receptor (beta chain) sequence. The antigen remains unidentified. The data are from a study of T cell responses to AZD1222 COVID-19 vaccine. Assay: immunoSEQ multiplex PCR; the TCRdb copy retains only in-frame clones and omits some. This sample has roughly 120,000 clones, with more than 85% found just once. Broader study findings: Possibly, clonal diversity was underestimated; donors were largely white British and included more females. Regions 160-218 and 743-854 dominated among vaccine-associated CD4 TCRs spanning spike. Seropositive status at baseline applied to only five or six AZD1222 recipients.

This CDR3 region has 16 residues. V dropped 4 bases and J dropped 0 bases, with 13 bases sitting between them. Per the germline V gene, CDR1 is LNHNV and CDR2 is YYDKDF (reference sequence). This sequence originates from an adult in good health. The sample here was peripheral blood, taken on day 0 of AZD1222 vaccination. V gene TRBV15 combines with J gene TRBJ2-1; no clear D. As DNA, the CDR3 is TGTGCCACCAGCATGGGAACGTTTAGCTCCTACAATGAGCAGTTCTTC. Encoded protein: CATSMGTFSSYNEQFF. Filled out from reference TRBV15 and TRBJ2-1, the complete variable domain reads DAMVIQNPRYQVTQFGKPVTLSCSQTLNHNVMYWYQQKSSQAPKLLFHYYDKDFNNEADTPDNFQSRRPNTSFCFLDIRSPGLGDTAMYLCATSMGTFSSYNEQFFGPGTRLTVL.